This TCR beta chain was recorded in a study of T cells after yellow fever vaccination (dated by TCRdb to between 2018 and 2021). In terms of the full investigation: The SMART-Seq v4 Ultra Low Input RNA kit was used to prepare libraries from fractions with low cell numbers. To follow T-cell clones before and after primary and booster YFV17D yellow fever vaccination, bulk TCR alpha and beta repertoires were sequenced over time. Blood was collected at multiple timepoints before and after primary and secondary immunization, and bulk PBMC replicates and cell subsets were isolated. Two healthy male donors made up the cohort, one aged 18 to 29 years and the other aged 30 to 39 years.

The treatment or condition tag for this specimen amounts to: live attenuated yellow fever vaccine strain. A standard Ficoll-Paque protocol was used to isolate PBMCs from peripheral blood. Dynabeads CD4 and CD8 positive selection kits were used to isolate the CD4 and CD8 T-cell fractions. TriZol was used to extract RNA from bulk PBMCs, CD4 and CD8 fractions, and dextramer-positive and dextramer-negative fractions. The table lists this clonotype with a few counts. Its antigen target is currently unknown. No base quality information exists; no much larger clone differs at one position. V is clipped by 10 bases and J by 8 bases, and the sequence between their germline boundaries is 21 bases long. CDR1 MNHEY and CDR2 SVGEGT were looked up in the germline V gene. From cysteine to phenylalanine, the CDR3 is 14 amino acids long. Solely the CDR3 DNA is kept, with 42 bases framed from the first base. The research as a whole found: Only a couple of donors were included in the study, so the extent to which the findings can be generalized is limited. FACS-sorted repertoires could contain abundant contaminating clonotypes from the bulk population, so computational filtering was required. After the booster, most clones that had expanded after primary vaccination were detected again (nearly 98% of CD4 and more than 85% of CD8), suggesting broad maintenance of memory. A small share of clonotypes occurred in both CD4 and CD8 compartments, likely arising from convergent recombination. Compared with the primary T-cell response, the secondary T-cell response was weaker but faster, peaking on day 5 rather than day 15.

Synthesis of TCR cDNA relied on 5'RACE template switching, a step that introduced a universal primer site along with unique molecular identifiers. cDNA synthesis was primed from both the TCR alpha and TCR beta constant segments. Library amplification involved two PCR steps, and the second step added sample barcodes and sequencing adapters. Sequencing of libraries was performed on Illumina HiSeq 2500 (2x100 bp) or NovaSeq (2x150 bp). On the study's bioinformatics: Demultiplexing of reads and collapsing into UMI consensus sequences were performed with MIGEC, and V(D)J alignment was carried out with MiXCR. Vaccine-responding clonotypes were identified with edgeR using replicate PBMC samples, with FDR below 0.01 and a log2 fold change above 5 up to day 15 being required. CD4 or CD8 identity was assigned to each bulk clonotype according to whether the clonotype was present at higher abundance in the sequenced CD4 repertoire or the sequenced CD8 repertoire. The raw public reads went through TCRdb reprocessing: fastp at Q25, MiXCR clone calling, in-frame beta chains kept. CDR3 protein duplicates are merged, each entry listing the most common genes and DNA. Here the V and J calls rest on TCRdb's processing, not on the authors' analysis. The sample profile shows about 58,000 distinct CDR3 sequences; about 6.6% of them were found once. Roughly 40% of the sample lies in the top ten.

The receptor's source is a young man who received the YFV17D yellow fever vaccine. The sequence links TRBV6-2 or TRBV6-3 to TRBJ2-1; the D gene is perhaps TRBD1 or TRBD2, as each covers 5 bases. The specimen comprised CD8+ T cells sorted from PBMCs, sampled on the day of the first yellow fever vaccination. The DNA sequence is as follows: TGTGCCACGGGGCGTTGGGTGTGGCCCCATGAGCAGTTCTTC. Protein translation: CATGRWVWPHEQFF.